Following are 24 T cell receptor beta chains from one sample sequenced in a study of response to subunit inactivated influenza vaccine. TCRdb processed the RT-PCR reads anew with MiXCR; each CDR3 protein has one entry. The sample lists around 530,000 distinct CDR3 sequences, roughly 12% occurring once. Sample: PBMCs from blood, taken on the day of vaccination. The receptors shown here come from a man between 50 and 59 years old who received an inactivated influenza vaccine.

The sample holds many counts of this clonotype. The gene calls are TRBV4-2 and TRBJ2-7; TRBD1 aligns across 8 bases. This CDR3 spans 16 amino acids. V was pared by 4 bases and J by 4 bases, with 12 bases of the junction left unmatched. Germline CDR1 is LGHNA and CDR2 is YNFKEQ. The CDR3 is CASSPGQGLTPYEQYF. DNA for the CDR3: TGTGCCAGCAGCCCCGGACAGGGCCTTACTCCATACGAGCAGTACTTC.

The chain uses TRBV12-3 or TRBV12-4 and TRBJ2-4; 12 bases are shared with TRBD2. J was trimmed by 1 base and V by 3 bases; bases with no gene match: 13. The CDR3 totals 20 residues. CDR3 DNA sequence: TGTGCCAGCAGTTTCGGGAAACTAGCGGGAGGTCTTCTGGCCAAAAACATTCAGTACTTC. It encodes CASSFGKLAGGLLAKNIQYF.

The chain carries TRBV11-2 and TRBJ2-7; 7 bases align to TRBD2. V shed 1 base and J 3 bases; nucleotides not matched to a gene: 6. The CDR3 runs 15 residues. CDR1 is SGHAT and CDR2 is FQNNGV in the germline V gene. The DNA for the CDR3 is TGTGCCAGCAGCTTAGTGGGGGGGGTCGGCTACGAGCAGTACTTC. Its translation is CASSLVGGVGYEQYF.

This clonotype appeared a few times. J is TRBJ2-1 and V is TRBV6-1; no clear D. Per the germline V gene, CDR1 is MNHNS and CDR2 is SASEGT. The CDR3 spans 14 residues. V gave up 1 base and J gave up 7 bases, with 11 bases separating them. In DNA form, the CDR3 reads TGTGCCAGCAGTGAAGGAATAGCTGGGAATGAGCAGTTCTTC. Translating gives CASSEGIAGNEQFF.

This clonotype came up a few times. The rearrangement joins TRBV20-1 to TRBJ2-1; D call uncertain. In germline, CDR1 is DFQATT, CDR2 SNEGSKA (reference sequence). The length of the CDR3 is 13 residues. Trimming left V 2 bases short and J 9 bases short, with 14 bases between. DNA of the CDR3: TGCAGTGCTAGATGGCCCCAGGTCGGTGAGCAGTTCTTC. It encodes CSARWPQVGEQFF.

This chain links TRBV7-2 with TRBJ2-3, with 9 bases fitting TRBD2. The CDR3 has 17 amino acids. Germline V gives CDR1 SGHTA, CDR2 FQGNSA. The V and J ends lost 4 bases and 2 bases, in that order; junction bases with no gene match: 10. CDR3 sequence reads: CASSSLRLADNTDTQYF. CDR3 in DNA: TGTGCCAGCAGCTCTCTAAGACTAGCGGATAACACAGATACGCAGTATTTT.

This clonotype was seen a few times. The chain is built from TRBV5-1 and TRBJ2-1; D remains unclear. The ends were cut back, 1 base at V and 0 bases at J, with 8 bases in the middle. This CDR3 contains 15 residues. Germline lookup yields CDR1 SGHRS and CDR2 YFSETQ. The CDR3 DNA sequence: TGCGCCAGCAGCTTGATCAAAAGCTCCTACAATGAGCAGTTCTTC. Protein: CASSLIKSSYNEQFF.

In its sample, this clonotype was seen many times. The chain employs TRBV4-3 and TRBJ2-2; 11 positions match TRBD1. This CDR3 has 15 amino acids. The germline gives CDR1 LGHNA, CDR2 YSLEER. V dropped 4 bases and J dropped 3; count of bases not matched to a gene: 1. CDR3 in DNA: TGCGCCAGCAGCCTGGGACAGGGGGACACCGGGGAGCTGTTTTTT. It translates to CASSLGQGDTGELFF.

This clonotype came up many times. This sequence joins TRBV10-3 and TRBJ2-5; TRBD2 matches at 11 bases. V lost 10 bases to trimming and J lost 1 base; unmatched junction nucleotides: 5. The CDR3 spans 14 residues. Germline V gives CDR1 ENHRY, CDR2 SYGVKD. The CDR3: CATRTSGRQETQYF. For the CDR3, the DNA is TGTGCCACCCGGACTAGCGGGCGCCAAGAGACCCAGTACTTC.

The chain recombines TRBV14 with TRBJ2-5; 10 nucleotides match TRBD2. J lost 1 base, V lost 1 base, and 3 bases had no gene match. This CDR3 has 16 amino acids. The V gene's germline CDR1 is SGHDN and CDR2 FVKESK. CDR3 sequence (DNA): TGTGCCAGCAGCCAAGGGACTAGCGGCCCCCAAGAGACCCAGTACTTC. Amino acids: CASSQGTSGPQETQYF. The full variable domain, its missing parts supplied by reference TRBV14 and TRBJ2-5, is EAGVTQFPSHSVIEKGQTVTLRCDPISGHDNLYWYRRVMGKEIKFLLHFVKESKQDESGMPNNRFLAERTGGTYSTLKVQPAELEDSGVYFCASSQGTSGPQETQYFGPGTRLLVL.

V is TRBV5-1 and J is TRBJ2-7, with a possible D match to TRBD1 (6 bases). Germline V CDR1 and CDR2: SGHRS, YFSETQ. Trimming stripped 4 bases from V and 2 bases from J, with 13 bases between. The CDR3 spans 14 residues. CDR3 amino acids: CASSPRGQTYEQYF. CDR3 coding DNA: TGCGCCAGCAGCCCGAGAGGACAGACCTACGAGCAGTACTTC.

This clonotype was observed a handful of times. The chain is built from TRBV5-1 and TRBJ2-5; a possible D gene is TRBD2 (6 bases). The CDR3 has 16 amino acids. The V and J ends lost 6 bases and 3 bases respectively, with 21 bases between them. Germline CDR1 reads SGHRS; CDR2 reads YFSETQ. DNA of the CDR3: TGCGCCAGCACAATTACCCATAGCGGAGCGAAAGAGACCCAGTACTTC. Residues: CASTITHSGAKETQYF. The variable domain in full, completed from reference TRBV5-1 and TRBJ2-5, reads KAGVTQTPRYLIKTRGQQVTLSCSPISGHRSVSWYQQTPGQGLQFLFEYFSETQRNKGNFPGRFSGRQFSNSRSEMNVSTLELGDSALYLCASTITHSGAKETQYFGPGTRLLVL.

This clonotype has at least ten counts. This chain joins TRBV5-1 and TRBJ2-7; perhaps TRBD2 as D (5 bases). The CDR3 loop spans 13 amino acids. V was trimmed by 4 bases and J by 3 bases, leaving 11 bases between them. Germline CDR1 and CDR2: SGHRS and YFSETQ. This chain's CDR3 is CASSNGRGYEQYF. CDR3 coding DNA: TGCGCCAGCAGCAATGGACGGGGCTACGAGCAGTACTTC. The full variable domain, with the rest looked up from reference TRBV5-1 and TRBJ2-7, is KAGVTQTPRYLIKTRGQQVTLSCSPISGHRSVSWYQQTPGQGLQFLFEYFSETQRNKGNFPGRFSGRQFSNSRSEMNVSTLELGDSALYLCASSNGRGYEQYFGPGTRLTVT.

The chain uses TRBV29-1 and TRBJ2-7, with 9 bases that match TRBD1. CDR1 and CDR2 (germline): SQVTM, ANQGSEA. V gave up 6 bases and J gave up 2 bases; unmatched junction bases: 14. The CDR3 length is 16 residues. This chain's CDR3 is CSVLGGDRARPYEQYF. As DNA, the CDR3 is TGCAGCGTCCTCGGCGGGGACAGGGCCAGACCCTACGAGCAGTACTTC.

The chain links TRBV5-1 to TRBJ2-3, with TRBD2 matching over 9 bases. The germline gives CDR1 SGHRS, CDR2 YFSETQ. The CDR3 totals 15 residues. The V segment lost 1 base and the J segment 4 bases; nucleotides outside the gene matches: 4. CDR3 protein: CASSLRGRGADTQYF. For the CDR3, the DNA is TGCGCCAGCAGCTTGCGCGGGAGGGGTGCAGATACGCAGTATTTT.

This clonotype was seen a handful of times. The J gene is TRBJ2-7, the V gene TRBV20-1; unclear D gene. The CDR3 runs 13 residues. Trimming cost V 7 bases and J 5 bases, with 18 bases left between them. In germline, CDR1 is DFQATT, CDR2 SNEGSKA (reference sequence). The CDR3 here is CSVGAYYIHEQYF. Here the CDR3 DNA reads TGCAGTGTAGGAGCCTACTATATCCACGAGCAGTACTTC.

This clonotype was counted between two and nine times. The rearrangement uses TRBV6-2 or TRBV6-3 and TRBJ2-7; TRBD1 is a possible D gene (6 bases). The V gene's germline CDR1 is MNHEY and CDR2 SVGEGT. The ends were cut back, 0 bases at V and 2 bases at J, with 14 bases in the middle. The CDR3 covers 16 residues. The CDR3 sequence is CASSYSSEQGPYEQYF. CDR3 coding DNA: TGTGCCAGCAGTTACTCGTCCGAACAGGGACCCTACGAGCAGTACTTC.

V is TRBV20-1 and J is TRBJ1-6; D is possibly TRBD1 (6 bases). Per germline, CDR1 DFQATT and CDR2 SNEGSKA (reference sequence). The CDR3 consists of 14 residues. Trimming cost V 4 bases and J 6 bases, with 13 bases left between them. This CDR3 reads CSAIPGHSNSPLHF. CDR3 coding DNA: TGCAGTGCTATCCCGGGACATTCTAATTCACCCCTCCACTTT.

This clonotype appeared a few times. The gene calls are TRBV4-2 and TRBJ2-1; D remains unclear. Per the germline V gene, CDR1 is LGHNA and CDR2 is YNFKEQ. There are 14 residues in the CDR3. Trimming cost V 4 bases and J 7 bases, with 14 bases left between them. CDR3: CASSPLGGDNEQFF. In DNA, the CDR3 is TGTGCCAGCAGCCCCCTAGGTGGAGATAATGAGCAGTTCTTC.

This clonotype was counted many times. This rearrangement joins TRBV5-6 to TRBJ2-1, with 12 bases identical to TRBD2. Germline-derived CDR1 and CDR2 are SGHDT and YYEEEE. V shed 0 bases, J shed 2 bases, and the junction held 0 bases outside the gene matches. CDR3 size: 16 residues. The CDR3 reads CASSLGLAGAYNEQFF. Written as DNA, the CDR3 is TGTGCCAGCAGCTTGGGACTAGCGGGAGCCTACAATGAGCAGTTCTTC.

The chain couples TRBV28 to TRBJ2-1; the D gene could be TRBD1 or TRBD2 (6 bases each). Trimming removed 6 bases from V and 4 bases from J, with 16 bases in between. Looked up from germline, CDR1 is MDHEN and CDR2 is SYDVKM. CDR3 length: 15 residues. The DNA for the CDR3 is TGTGCCAGCAGAATGACGGGGGCGCAGTACAATGAGCAGTTCTTC. Its protein is CASRMTGAQYNEQFF. The variable domain in full, completed from reference TRBV28 and TRBJ2-1, reads DVKVTQSSRYLVKRTGEKVFLECVQDMDHENMFWYRQDPGLGLRLIYFSYDVKMKEKGDIPEGYSVSREKKERFSLILESASTNQTSMYLCASRMTGAQYNEQFFGPGTRLTVL.

The chain couples TRBV24-1 to TRBJ2-5, with 10 bases matching TRBD1. V trimming: 4 bases; J trimming: 5 bases; junction bases outside the gene matches: 6. Germline V gene lookup returns CDR1 KGHDR and CDR2 SFDVKD. The length of the CDR3 is 15 residues. The CDR3 region is CATSEGTGAWETQYF. Written as DNA, the CDR3 is TGTGCCACCAGTGAAGGGACAGGGGCGTGGGAGACCCAGTACTTC.

The chain links TRBV5-1 to TRBJ1-4; TRBD1 might be the D (5 bases). This CDR3 spans 15 amino acids. V was shortened by 6 bases and J by 0 bases, with 12 bases between the two germline ends. Germline lookup yields CDR1 SGHRS and CDR2 YFSETQ. CDR3 sequence: CASKPQGATNEKLFF. In DNA form, the CDR3 reads TGCGCCAGCAAACCCCAGGGTGCAACTAATGAAAAACTGTTTTTT.

This clonotype has at least ten counts. CDR3 region: CASSFPTSGTNNEQFF. CDR3 nucleotide sequence: TGTGCCAGCAGCTTCCCGACTAGCGGGACAAACAATGAGCAGTTCTTC. This chain uses TRBV7-2 with TRBJ2-1; 11 bases align to TRBD2. The germline CDR1 and CDR2 sequences are SGHTA and FQGNSA. CDR3 length: 16 residues. V was clipped by 3 bases and J by 5 bases; unmatched bases: 6. Filled out from reference TRBV7-2 and TRBJ2-1, the complete variable domain reads GAGVSQSPSNKVTEKGKDVELRCDPISGHTALYWYRQSLGQGLEFLIYFQGNSAPDKSGLPSDRFSAERTGGSVSTLTIQRTQQEDSAVYLCASSFPTSGTNNEQFFGPGTRLTVL.